The entry below gives a single T cell receptor beta chain sequence along with its context. The protocol was immunoSEQ multiplex PCR, while the TCRdb copy is restricted to in-frame clones and leaves out a portion. The sample holds some 170,000 clones, about 86% seen once. The sample belongs to a study of cytomegalovirus exposure and HLA in healthy donors. Study-wide background: A later analysis reported the same platform for the 110 or so validation repertoires and the 500 to 750 first-cohort repertoires.

CDR3 size: 13 residues. From germline, CDR1 is SEHNR and CDR2 FQNEAQ (reference sequence). V was pared by 3 bases and J by 5 bases, with 8 bases between. The sequenced sample was PBMCs. The sequence was collected from a woman in her 30s in good health and CMV-seronegative. The chain has TRBV7-9 and TRBJ1-5, with no clear D. The CDR3 loop reads CASSFVTDQPQHF. The CDR3 DNA sequence: TGTGCCAGCAGCTTTGTCACCGATCAGCCCCAGCATTTT.